Shown below are 19 T cell receptor beta chains from a single sample sequenced in a study of regulatory T cells in long-lasting Graves disease. Indicated time point: persistent/refractory GD, antithyroid drugs over 5 years with positive TRAb. PBMCs provided the RNA from which the TCR library was made. Researchers made TCR beta libraries by using iRepertoire HTBI primers and running Arm-PCR on CDR3 regions. TCRdb analysed the multiplex PCR reads with MiXCR anew, one entry per CDR3 protein. The table lists approximately 690,000 distinct CDR3 sequences, around 30% of them singletons. The source was peripheral blood mononuclear cells (PBMCs), collected when the disease was refractory, from a patient treated with antithyroid drugs. The receptors shown here come from a female donor with Graves disease.

This clonotype was counted at least ten times. The chain couples TRBV7-3 to TRBJ2-7, with TRBD2 matching over 7 bases. V was pared by 5 bases and J by 7 bases, with 8 bases of the junction left unmatched. The CDR3 contains 13 residues. CDR1 is SGHTA and CDR2 is FQGTGA in the germline V gene. The CDR3 DNA reads TGTGCCAGCAGCCCCCGTCCCGGGGGGGAGCAGTACTTC. It codes for CASSPRPGGEQYF.

This clonotype was picked up a small number of times. The chain links TRBV7-2 to TRBJ1-4, with 8 nucleotides matching TRBD1. Germline lookup yields CDR1 SGHTA and CDR2 FQGNSA. The CDR3 contains 15 residues. V was pared by 5 bases and J by 6 bases, with 8 bases of the junction left unmatched. CDR3 region: CASSRRTGGDEKLFF. CDR3 nucleotides: TGTGCCAGCAGCCGAAGAACAGGGGGGGATGAAAAACTGTTTTTT.

This clonotype has just a few counts. V and J are TRBV18 and TRBJ1-5; tentatively, D is TRBD1 (6 bases). CDR1 KGHSH and CDR2 LQKENI come from the germline V gene. V was pared by 1 base and J by 3 bases, with 13 bases between. The CDR3 extends over 16 amino acids. The CDR3 loop is CASSPRPGGDNQPQHF. CDR3 nucleotides: TGTGCCAGCTCACCACGCCCCGGGGGCGACAATCAGCCCCAGCATTTT.

The rearrangement joins TRBV19 to TRBJ1-1; the D is unclear. V lost 6 bases and J lost 0, with 17 bases in between. This CDR3 comprises 16 residues. CDR1 is LNHDA and CDR2 is SQIVND in the germline V gene (reference sequence). CDR3 in amino acids: CASRPFAQAMNTEAFF. CDR3 sequence (DNA): TGTGCCAGTAGACCCTTCGCCCAAGCGATGAACACTGAAGCTTTCTTT.

Only a few counts were recorded for this clonotype. The chain joins TRBV27 to TRBJ1-1; D not certain. This CDR3 comprises 12 residues. V was trimmed by 2 bases and J by 9 bases, leaving 10 bases between them. Germline-derived CDR1 and CDR2 are MNHEY and SMNVEV (reference sequence). In nucleotides, the CDR3 is TGTGCCAGCAGTTTACCCCTAGGCAAAGCTTTCTTT. Protein: CASSLPLGKAFF.

The chain is built from TRBV6-2 or TRBV6-3 and TRBJ2-1; 11 nucleotides match TRBD1. Germline-derived CDR1 and CDR2 are MNHEY and SVGEGT. The CDR3 is 15 residues long. Trimming at V came to 8 bases and at J to 8 bases, leaving 11 bases not matched to a gene. In DNA, the CDR3 is TGTGCCAGCCGTAACACCCGGGACAGGGGGGATGAGCAGTTCTTC. This sequence encodes CASRNTRDRGDEQFF.

The chain joins TRBV3-1 to TRBJ1-1, with TRBD1 matching 11 bases. Germline assignment: CDR1 LGHDT and CDR2 YNNKEL (reference sequence). The CDR3 sequence is 16 residues long. V gave up 4 bases and J gave up 4 bases; unmatched junction bases: 8. The CDR3 protein is CASSPLPGQGGTEAFF. As DNA, the CDR3 is TGTGCCAGCAGCCCACTTCCGGGACAGGGGGGCACTGAAGCTTTCTTT.

This clonotype has just one count. The V call is TRBV5-1, the J call TRBJ1-1; D not certain. CDR3 length: 17 amino acids. Germline lookup yields CDR1 SGHRS and CDR2 YFSETQ. With 2 bases removed from V and 1 base from J, the gap between germline ends came to 18 bases. The CDR3 sequence is CASSFSPGISSNTEAFF. The CDR3 bases are TGCGCCAGCAGCTTCAGCCCCGGGATTTCCTCGAACACTGAAGCTTTCTTT. Using reference TRBV5-1 and TRBJ1-1 for the parts outside the CDR3, the full variable domain is KAGVTQTPRYLIKTRGQQVTLSCSPISGHRSVSWYQQTPGQGLQFLFEYFSETQRNKGNFPGRFSGRQFSNSRSEMNVSTLELGDSALYLCASSFSPGISSNTEAFFGQGTRLTVV.

This clonotype was observed a few times. The V and J genes are TRBV27 and TRBJ1-2; possibly TRBD1 for D (6 bases). This CDR3 has 14 amino acids. Trimming shortened V by 2 bases and J by 10 bases, and 17 bases separated the two germline ends. The germline V gene encodes CDR1 MNHEY and CDR2 SMNVEV (reference sequence). CDR3 amino acids: CASSLRGTARDYTF. Written as DNA, the CDR3 is TGTGCCAGCAGTTTAAGGGGGACGGCTAGGGACTACACCTTC.

Notes on this clonotype: An end of the junction does not agree with germline; a read error may underlie this. The rearrangement links TRBV27 to TRBJ2-4; TRBD2 aligns across 9 bases. Germline V gene lookup returns CDR1 MNHEY and CDR2 SMNVEV (reference sequence). The CDR3 has 15 residues. CDR3 coding DNA: TGTGCCAGCAGTCGAGCGGGAGGTGGGAAAAACATTCAATACTTC. This gives the protein CASSRAGGGKNIQYF.

This sequence joins TRBV20-1 and TRBJ2-7, with 7 bases aligning to TRBD2. The CDR3 is 15 amino acids. J lost 3 bases, V lost 7 bases, and 15 bases had no gene match. Germline values: CDR1 DFQATT, CDR2 SNEGSKA (reference sequence). CDR3 amino acids: CSGTIGGRSVYEQYF. The CDR3 DNA sequence: TGCAGTGGTACAATCGGCGGGAGATCGGTCTACGAGCAGTACTTC.

This clonotype has a single count. V is TRBV20-1 and J is TRBJ2-4; weak D call: TRBD2 (6 bases). Per the germline V gene, CDR1 is DFQATT and CDR2 is SNEGSKA (reference sequence). The V end lost 5 bases, the J end lost 7 bases, and 18 bases lay between the germline ends. This CDR3 spans 14 amino acids. The CDR3 reads CSAARVSRGNIQYF. CDR3 DNA sequence: TGCAGTGCTGCCCGGGTTAGCCGGGGGAACATTCAGTACTTC.

Of note for this clonotype: Since a much larger clone is just one base distant, this may be a read error. V usage is TRBV2 and J usage is TRBJ2-1, with 12 positions matching TRBD2. Trimming at V came to 4 bases and at J to 8 bases, leaving 6 bases not matched to a gene. Germline V gives CDR1 SNHLY, CDR2 FYNNEI. This CDR3 comprises 15 residues. The CDR3 bases are TGTGCCAGCAGTGGACTAGCGGGAGTTTACGATGAGCAGTTCTTC. This codes for CASSGLAGVYDEQFF.

The rearrangement uses TRBV2 and TRBJ2-3, with TRBD1 as a possible D gene (6 bases). The CDR3 contains 15 residues. Trimming stripped 3 bases from V and 5 bases from J, with 15 bases between. Germline V gene sequence: CDR1 SNHLY, CDR2 FYNNEI. The CDR3 nucleotides are TGTGCCAGCAGTGACGTCACAGGGCGAGTAGATACGCAGTATTTT. Translation: CASSDVTGRVDTQYF. Full variable domain (remainder filled in from reference TRBV2 and TRBJ2-3): EPEVTQTPSHQVTQMGQEVILRCVPISNHLYFYWYRQILGQKVEFLVSFYNNEISEKSEIFDDQFSVERPDGSNFTLKIRSTKLEDSAMYFCASSDVTGRVDTQYFGPGTRLTVL.

This clonotype was seen just once. The chain uses TRBV19 and TRBJ1-2; TRBD1 might be the D (5 bases). CDR3 length: 12 amino acids. Germline CDR1 and CDR2: LNHDA and SQIVND (reference sequence). Trimming took off 8 bases at V and 5 bases at J, with 12 bases between the two ends. CDR3 region: CASRDRSYGYTF. The CDR3 DNA follows: TGTGCCAGTCGGGACCGCTCTTATGGCTACACCTTC.

The rearrangement uses TRBV27 and TRBJ1-2; possibly TRBD1 for D (5 bases). V lost 7 bases, J lost 5 bases, and 14 bases lay in between. Germline assignment: CDR1 MNHEY and CDR2 SMNVEV (reference sequence). This CDR3 region has 13 residues. DNA for the CDR3: TGTGCCAGCACCTCCCTGGGGGGGTATGGCTACACCTTC. Its protein product is CASTSLGGYGYTF.

The chain employs TRBV5-1 and TRBJ1-5; no clear D. The germline V gene encodes CDR1 SGHRS and CDR2 YFSETQ. V lost 4 bases and J lost 2, with 13 bases in between. CDR3 length equals 15 residues. The CDR3 DNA is TGCGCCAGCAGCCGCGCGGGAGAGGGCAATCAGCCCCAGCATTTT. Translating it yields CASSRAGEGNQPQHF.

The chain recombines TRBV11-3 with TRBJ2-1, with 7 positions matching TRBD2. V shed 5 bases, J shed 4 bases, and the junction held 8 bases outside the gene matches. CDR1 SGHNT and CDR2 YENEEA come from the germline V gene. CDR3 length: 15 amino acids. CDR3 nucleotide sequence: TGTGCCAGCAGCCTTGGTAGCGGGTTATACAATGAGCAGTTCTTC. Translating it yields CASSLGSGLYNEQFF.

This clonotype was seen a handful of times. The chain is built from TRBV6-1 and TRBJ1-2; TRBD1 agrees at 7 bases. With V trimmed by 6 bases and J by 3 bases, 10 bases remained unmatched. The CDR3 runs 15 residues. Germline V gene sequence: CDR1 MNHNS, CDR2 SASEGT. CDR3 amino acids: CASRKGQPGDYGYTF. The CDR3, as DNA: TGTGCCAGCAGAAAGGGACAGCCTGGAGACTATGGCTACACCTTC.